This note documents a single TCR beta chain sequence. The antigen it recognizes is unknown. CDR1 and CDR2 (LGHNA, YSLEER) derive from the germline V gene. There are 16 amino acids in the CDR3, from cysteine to phenylalanine inclusive. The protein alone is recorded here. Each CD8+ T cell subset was flow-sorted in triplicate, and 250,000 to 350,000 cells per subset were placed directly into RLT lysis buffer. To keep memory contaminants out, a stringent definition of naive CD8+ T cells was applied: CD45RO-CCR7+CD27+CD95-. Peripheral blood mononuclear cells were isolated from buffy coats by standard density gradient centrifugation. A FACSAria III was used to flow-sort naive CD8+ T cells into CXCR3-negative and CXCR3-positive populations. An RNeasy Mini Kit was used to extract total RNA from the sorted cells. The data originate from a study of CXCR3-negative and CXCR3-positive naive CD8 T cells (dated by TCRdb to the late 2010s). General notes on the study: In total, roughly 140 million TRB reads were obtained, which works out to roughly 1.5 +/- 0.3 million reads per library. Data from about ten donors, pooled across two independent experiments, went into the diversity and physicochemical repertoire analyses. The TRBV-TRBJ cluster analysis covered naive subsets from about 5 donors and memory cells from 3 donors.

Study-level results and caveats: TRBV-TRBJ usage was similar between naive CXCR3-negative and CXCR3-positive cells from the same donor, while memory cells showed distinct patterns. Freshly isolated PBMCs were used for most assays because CXCR3 expression went down partially after cryopreservation. Surface CD5, linked to self-reactivity in mice, was comparable between naive subsets; TCR interaction strength was therefore also inferred from TRB CDR3 physicochemical properties. Comparably high repertoire diversity was found in both naive subsets, whereas much lower repertoire diversity was found in memory CD8+ T cells. Compared with CXCR3-negative naive cells, CXCR3-positive naive cells had TRB CDR3s with higher hydrophobicity (lower Kidera factor 4), lower energy, and higher strength and volume indices.

The listed sequencing device is NextSeq 550. The Human TCR Profiling Kit (MiLaboratory) was used to prepare UMI-labeled 5' RACE TRB cDNA libraries. The full amount of extracted RNA was used for cDNA synthesis, and the full amount of resulting cDNA was used for PCR amplification. Libraries were prepared in parallel with an identical number of PCR cycles. Per the source publication's procedure: MIGEC and MiXCR extracted about 48,000 +/- 9,800 unique UMI-labeled TRB cDNA molecules per library, requiring at least two reads per UMI. On average, around 40,000 +/- 10,000 functional in-frame TRB CDR3 nucleotide clonotypes lacking stop codons were found per library. Diversity metrics, including normalized Shannon-Wiener and Chao1, were computed in VDJtools after downsampling to 5000 UMI-labeled TRB molecules per sample. VDJtools computed clonotype-size-weighted physicochemical properties of the central five CDR3 residues: interaction energy, strength, volume and Kidera factor 4. TCRdb reprocessed the reads and provides one entry for every CDR3 protein sequence; no DNA is given. These V and J calls originate from TCRdb's pipeline instead of the authors' own analysis. This sample's table lists over 100,000 distinct CDR3 sequences. Less than 0.3% of the sample is in the top ten clones.

The rearrangement joined TRBV4-3 to TRBJ2-7; TCRdb lists TRBD2, though no DNA is available to test this call. The sequenced material came from naive CXCR3- CD8+ T cells from blood. The sample's cell subset or site, from its label and the paper: CD45RO-CCR7+CD27+CD95- naive CD8+ T cells lacking CXCR3 (TNR3-). The receptor's source is a human donor in good health. Some clones in this sample may be carry-over from other donors' samples. The CDR3 region has the sequence CASSQSLAGVSYEQYF.